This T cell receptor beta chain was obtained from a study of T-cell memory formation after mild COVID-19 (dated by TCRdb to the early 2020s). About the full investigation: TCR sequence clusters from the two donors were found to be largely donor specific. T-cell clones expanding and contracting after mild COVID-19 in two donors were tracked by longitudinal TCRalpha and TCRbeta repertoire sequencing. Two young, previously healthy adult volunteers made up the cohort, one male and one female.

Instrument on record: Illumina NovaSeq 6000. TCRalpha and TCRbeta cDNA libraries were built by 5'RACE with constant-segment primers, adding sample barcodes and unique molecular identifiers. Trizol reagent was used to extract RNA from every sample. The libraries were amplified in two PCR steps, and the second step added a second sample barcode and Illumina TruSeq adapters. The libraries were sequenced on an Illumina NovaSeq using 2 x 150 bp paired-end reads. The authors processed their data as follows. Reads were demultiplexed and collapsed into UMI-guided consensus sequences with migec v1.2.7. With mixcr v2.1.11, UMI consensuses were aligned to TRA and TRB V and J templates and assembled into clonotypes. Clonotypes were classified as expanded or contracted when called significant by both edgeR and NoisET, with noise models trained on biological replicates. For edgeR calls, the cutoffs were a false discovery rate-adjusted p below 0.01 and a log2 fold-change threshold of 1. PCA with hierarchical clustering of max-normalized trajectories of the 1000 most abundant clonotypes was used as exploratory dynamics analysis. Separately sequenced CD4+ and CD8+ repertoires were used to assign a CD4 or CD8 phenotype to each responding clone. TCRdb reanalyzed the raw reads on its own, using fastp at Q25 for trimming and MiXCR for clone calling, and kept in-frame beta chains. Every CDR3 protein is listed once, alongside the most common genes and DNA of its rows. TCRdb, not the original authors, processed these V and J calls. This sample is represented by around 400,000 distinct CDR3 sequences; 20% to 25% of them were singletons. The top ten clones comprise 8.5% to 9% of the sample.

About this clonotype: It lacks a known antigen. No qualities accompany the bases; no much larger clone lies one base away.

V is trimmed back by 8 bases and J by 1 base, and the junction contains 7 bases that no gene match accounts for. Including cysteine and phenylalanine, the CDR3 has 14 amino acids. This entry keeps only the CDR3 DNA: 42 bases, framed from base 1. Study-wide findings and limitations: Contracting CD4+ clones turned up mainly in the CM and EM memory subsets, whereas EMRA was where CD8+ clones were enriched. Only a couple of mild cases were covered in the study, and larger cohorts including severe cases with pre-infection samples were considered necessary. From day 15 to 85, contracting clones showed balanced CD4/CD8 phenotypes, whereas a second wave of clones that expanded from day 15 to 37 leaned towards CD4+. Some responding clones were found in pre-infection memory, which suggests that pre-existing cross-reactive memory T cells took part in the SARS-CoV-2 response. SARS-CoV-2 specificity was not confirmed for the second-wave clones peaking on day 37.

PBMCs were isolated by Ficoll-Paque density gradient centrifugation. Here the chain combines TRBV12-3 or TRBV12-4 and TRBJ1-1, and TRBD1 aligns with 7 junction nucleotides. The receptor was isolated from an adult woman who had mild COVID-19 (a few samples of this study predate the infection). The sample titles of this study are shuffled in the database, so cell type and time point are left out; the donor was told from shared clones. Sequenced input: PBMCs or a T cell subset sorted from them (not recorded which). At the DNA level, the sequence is TGTGCCAGCCTCATGGGACAGCAGAACACTGAAGCTTTCTTT. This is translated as CASLMGQQNTEAFF.